Listed below are T cell receptor beta chains from one sample, sequenced in a study of graft-versus-host responses after intestinal transplantation. Here immunoSEQ multiplex PCR was the method, and the copy in TCRdb shows in-frame clones only, minus some. The data contain more than 9,500 clones, roughly 92% of them singletons. This specimen consisted of PBMCs, obtained 105 days after intestinal transplantation. Receptors originate from a human patient who received an intestinal transplant, so some T cells may come from the graft donor. The CDR3 runs from the conserved cysteine through the conserved F or W. The D gene is left open where the match is weak. Expanded clones get a size class; other rows say once, few or many, or leave the size out.

NA,NA,TRBJ1-5,TRBV6-6,CASSYGGGNQPQHF,TGTGCCAGCAGTTACGGGGGAGGCAATCAGCCCCAGCATTTT
NA,NA,TRBJ2-3,TRBV5-4,CASSPRLADTQYF,TGTGCCAGCAGCCCTCGACTAGCAGATACGCAGTATTTT
NA,NA,TRBJ2-1,TRBV29-1,CSVEEATNEQFF,TGCAGCGTTGAGGAGGCAACCAATGAGCAGTTCTTC
NA,NA,TRBJ2-7,TRBV9,CASSLNSRPYEQYF,TGTGCCAGCAGCTTGAACTCTAGACCCTACGAGCAGTACTTC
TRBD1,NA,TRBJ2-7,TRBV7-9,CASSLVGTGENEQYF,TGTGCCAGCAGCTTAGTAGGGACAGGGGAGAACGAGCAGTACTTC
NA,NA,TRBJ2-3,TRBV5-1,CASSPTDTTLTDTQYF,TGCGCCAGCAGCCCGACGGACACGACCCTCACAGATACGCAGTATTTT
TRBD2,once,TRBJ2-3,TRBV19,CASSYGTSGIDTQYF,TGTGCCAGTAGTTACGGGACTAGCGGGATAGATACGCAGTATTTT
NA,NA,TRBJ1-3,TRBV5-1,CASSLGSGEVSGNTIYF,TGCGCCAGCAGCTTGGGATCAGGGGAGGTTTCTGGAAACACCATATATTTT
NA,NA,TRBJ2-2,TRBV27,CASSLSWGSTGELFF,TGTGCCAGCAGTTTATCGTGGGGATCAACCGGGGAGCTGTTTTTT
TRBD1,NA,TRBJ1-2,TRBV4-1,CASSLSDRGNYGYTF,TGCGCCAGCAGCCTATCGGACAGGGGGAACTATGGCTACACCTTC
NA,NA,TRBJ1-2,TRBV10-3,CAIRQDGYTF,TGTGCCATCAGACAGGATGGCTACACCTTC
NA,NA,TRBJ2-1,TRBV27,CASSLSADNEQFF,TGTGCCAGCAGTTTATCAGCGGACAATGAGCAGTTCTTC
TRBD2,once,TRBJ2-3,TRBV7-2,CASSLAGLAATTDTQYF,TGTGCCAGCAGCTTAGCGGGACTAGCGGCAACCACAGATACGCAGTATTTT
NA,NA,TRBJ2-5,TRBV6-1,CASSVDRREETQYF,TGTGCCAGCAGTGTCGACAGGCGGGAAGAGACCCAGTACTTC
TRBD2,NA,TRBJ2-1,TRBV6-9,CASSMTLAGENNEQFF,TGTGCCAGCAGTATGACCCTAGCGGGAGAGAACAATGAGCAGTTCTTC
NA,NA,TRBJ1-5,TRBV6-1,CASSEKGNQPQHF,TGTGCCAGCAGTGAAAAGGGCAATCAGCCCCAGCATTTT
TRBD1,NA,TRBJ2-3,TRBV28,CASSFRDRGWKTDTQYF,TGTGCCAGCAGTTTCCGGGACAGGGGGTGGAAAACAGATACGCAGTATTTT
TRBD1,NA,TRBJ2-7,TRBV10-1,CASSESFWTGRYEQYF,TGCGCCAGCAGTGAGTCGTTTTGGACAGGGAGATACGAGCAGTACTTC
NA,NA,TRBJ1-2,TRBV11-2,CASSPSRGANYGYTF,TGTGCCAGCAGCCCGAGCCGGGGGGCTAACTATGGCTACACCTTC
NA,NA,TRBJ2-1,TRBV7-9,CASSLTFWRGPNEQFF,TGTGCCAGCAGCTTAACGTTTTGGAGGGGGCCCAATGAGCAGTTCTTC
TRBD1,NA,TRBJ2-1,TRBV6-1,CASSGTGPRGEQFF,TGTGCCAGCAGCGGGACAGGCCCCAGGGGTGAGCAGTTCTTC
NA,NA,TRBJ2-1,TRBV4-1,CASSQEAVSANEQFF,TGCGCCAGCAGCCAAGAGGCAGTCAGTGCCAATGAGCAGTTCTTC
TRBD2,NA,TRBJ2-5,TRBV5-1,CASSSGLAGGSQETQYF,TGCGCCAGCAGCTCGGGACTAGCGGGGGGATCCCAAGAGACCCAGTACTTC
NA,NA,TRBJ2-2,TRBV27,CASSTNTGELFF,TGTGCCAGCAGTACGAACACCGGGGAGCTGTTTTTT
TRBD2,NA,TRBJ2-1,TRBV27,CASFSGDTYNEQFF,TGTGCCAGTTTTAGCGGGGATACCTACAATGAGCAGTTCTTC
TRBD1,NA,TRBJ2-1,TRBV9,CASSVVGTGADEQFF,TGTGCCAGCAGCGTAGTCGGGACAGGGGCGGATGAGCAGTTCTTC
TRBD1,NA,TRBJ2-7,TRBV6-1,CASSEGDSSYEQYF,TGTGCCAGCAGTGAAGGGGACAGCTCCTACGAGCAGTACTTC
NA,NA,TRBJ2-1,TRBV7-9,CASRRQPNNEQFF,TGTGCCAGCAGGAGACAGCCCAACAATGAGCAGTTCTTC
TRBD2,NA,TRBJ2-5,TRBV11-2,CASSLVGTRGFETQYF,TGTGCCAGCAGCTTAGTTGGGACTAGGGGGTTTGAGACCCAGTACTTC
NA,NA,TRBJ2-1,TRBV14,CASSPLGPTKYNEQFF,TGTGCCAGCAGCCCGTTGGGTCCAACCAAATACAATGAGCAGTTCTTC
NA,NA,TRBJ2-7,TRBV5-6,CASSLGGRPYEQYF,TGTGCCAGCAGCTTGGGGGGCCGCCCCTACGAGCAGTACTTC
TRBD2,NA,TRBJ2-3,TRBV4-2,CASSRTSGGTTDTQYF,TGTGCCAGCAGCCGGACTAGCGGGGGTACCACAGATACGCAGTATTTT
NA,NA,TRBJ2-2,TRBV19,CASTALPPGSGELFF,TGTGCCAGTACCGCACTACCACCGGGAAGCGGGGAGCTGTTTTTT
NA,NA,TRBJ2-2,TRBV19,CASSTANTGELFF,TGTGCCAGTAGTACGGCGAACACCGGGGAGCTGTTTTTT
NA,NA,TRBJ2-5,TRBV19,CASSMGGASGETQYF,TGTGCCAGTAGTATGGGTGGGGCCTCGGGGGAGACCCAGTACTTC
TRBD1,NA,TRBJ1-4,TRBV7-9,CASRPTGGVDEKLFF,TGTGCCAGCAGACCCACAGGGGGCGTAGACGAAAAACTGTTTTTT
TRBD2,NA,TRBJ2-2,TRBV2,CASQAGGAGELFF,TGTGCCAGCCAGGCGGGAGGGGCCGGGGAGCTGTTTTTT
NA,NA,TRBJ2-5,TRBV20-1,CSAERGETQYF,TGCAGTGCCGAACGGGGGGAGACCCAGTACTTC